Listed below are T cell receptor beta chains from one sample, sequenced in a study of blood T cells in healthy people across ages. TCRdb processed the 5' RACE reads anew with MiXCR; each CDR3 protein has one entry. The data contain about 1 million distinct CDR3 sequences, under 55% of them singletons. The source material was blood. These receptors all stem from a woman aged 55-70 years in good health. CDR3s include the opening cysteine and the closing phenylalanine or tryptophan. Fields, in order: V gene, CDR3 length, CDR3 protein.

TRBV20-1	13	CGARASVGWEQYF
TRBV5-6	15	CASSLAPSGRYEQYF
TRBV7-2	13	CASSRPGAGGYTF
TRBV7-6	17	CASSDRGLITGANVLTF
TRBV4-2	16	CASSQLASGINNEQFF
TRBV5-1	15	CASSPPRDTLRELFF
TRBV24-1	15	CATSDAGGGFDEQFF
TRBV9	15	CASSDGLAGAYEQYF
TRBV3-1	19	CASSQEGAGTSGRPDTQYF
TRBV19	17	CARIHGTSGRSTDTQYF
TRBV10-3	15	CAISGAGGVGYEQYF
TRBV12-3/TRBV12-4	15	CASRGTGSGANVLTF
TRBV20-1	13	CSAGLAGGNEQFF
TRBV20-1	11	CSAGKDNEQFF
TRBV28	15	CASRPGAGAYNEQFF
TRBV9	15	CASSVAQARRETQYF
TRBV5-1	16	CASSLGRYPGGETQYF
TRBV5-1	12	CASSLDSETQYF
TRBV28	14	CASSLPGESYEQYF
TRBV7-6	15	CASSIGQTSRYEQYF
TRBV5-1	19	CASSLAGTSGRPEGETQYF
TRBV7-2	18	CASSLTVPLAGETYEQYF
TRBV7-3	15	CASSGASGRYNEQFF
TRBV15	16	CATSRDKLQGSREQYF
TRBV29-1	13	CSVDPSGGSEQFF
TRBV7-2	15	CASSLSGLNRNEQFF
TRBV5-6	14	CASSFDRNPYEQYF
TRBV11-2	15	CASSLLSGGYDEQYF
TRBV12-3/TRBV12-4	19	CASSPTRSRASGLSYEQYF
TRBV10-2	14	CASRTSGRRDEQFF
TRBV6-5	15	CASSYDYTGDYGYTF
TRBV20-1	17	CSARDPGPSSYNSPLHF
TRBV7-3	13	CASSSDGAYGYTF
TRBV10-3	16	CAISESSGGPYNEQFF
TRBV11-3	15	CASSSGGQGGTEAFF
TRBV4-1	17	CASSLLVVQGAPREQYF
TRBV29-1	13	CSAHGSIQETQYF
TRBV7-3	14	CASSSTARDSEAFF
TRBV9	19	CASSVVPWTGDSGANVLTF
TRBV20-1	16	CSARDRTGGSSYEQYF
TRBV25-1	16	CASSTRQGRGTDTQYF
TRBV18	14	CASSPETGSDTQYF
TRBV29-1	12	CSVSWGTYGYTF
TRBV6-5	15	CASSHPRGGYNEQFF
TRBV29-1	10	CSVAQCEQFF